This TCR beta chain stems from a study of cytomegalovirus exposure and HLA in healthy donors. Use of 60 Vbeta and 13 Jbeta primers characterized the PCR. Some clones are missing from TCRdb's copy, which holds only in-frame ones; the method was immunoSEQ multiplex PCR. The data hold 150,000 to 200,000 clones, with roughly 82% observed a single time. The V gene's germline CDR1 is MNHEY and CDR2 SMNVEV (reference sequence). The CDR3 has 14 residues. The V gene lost 1 base and the J gene lost 2 bases, with 8 bases spanning the gap. Specimen: PBMCs. This chain uses TRBV27 with TRBJ1-1, with unresolved D. This clonotype was sampled from a woman between 25 and 40 years old in good health and CMV-seronegative. In DNA, the CDR3 is TGTGCCAGCAGTTTATGGGGAGCCAACACTGAAGCTTTCTTT. It specifies CASSLWGANTEAFF.